This TCR beta chain was found in a study of T cell repertoires in ileal Crohn's disease. Study overall: All patients had surgery for stricturing (approximately 60%) or penetrating (around 39%) disease.

Repertoires were generated with immunoSEQ multiplex PCR, while TCRdb's copy carries only in-frame clones and drops some. The table includes 13,000 to 15,000 clones, around 80% detected once. The CDR3 runs to 15 residues. The V gene lost 0 bases and the J gene lost 0 bases, with 9 bases spanning the gap. Per germline, CDR1 SGHNT and CDR2 YYREEE (reference sequence). Time point of the sample: neoterminal ileum biopsy at postoperative endoscopy, about 6 months after surgery. The chain employs TRBV5-4 and TRBJ1-1; D not resolved. Sequencing input: ileal tissue. The clonotype comes from an adult with Crohn's disease. The CDR3 DNA reads TGTGCCAGCAGCTTGGGGGTCCAGTTGAACACTGAAGCTTTCTTT. Amino acid sequence: CASSLGVQLNTEAFF.